The 9 T cell receptor beta chains in this list originate from one sample, sequenced in a study of naive and memory T cell subsets. An equimolar mix of two oligonucleotides served as the beta constant-region primer for TRBC1 and TRBC2. The ligated cDNA underwent four PCR rounds using SP2 and nested alpha and beta constant-region primers. TCRdb ran MiXCR on the UMI-ligation and nested PCR reads and lists one entry per CDR3 protein. The sample lists 95,000 to 150,000 distinct CDR3 sequences; 36% were seen once. Input material: central memory CD4+ T cells from blood. The source of these receptors is a human donor in good health.

This clonotype appeared a few times. The chain employs TRBV3-1 and TRBJ2-1; D ambiguous. V was shortened by 2 bases and J by 8 bases, with 7 bases between the two germline ends. Germline V gene lookup returns CDR1 LGHDT and CDR2 YNNKEL (reference sequence). The CDR3 is 12 amino acids. The CDR3, as DNA: TGTGCCAGCAGCCAAAATTATCATGAGCAGTTCTTC. Translating gives CASSQNYHEQFF.

This clonotype was seen more than once but under ten times. The V gene is TRBV2, the J gene TRBJ1-1, with a tentative D call TRBD1 (5 bases). The V and J ends lost 3 bases and 0 bases respectively, with 23 bases between them. Germline CDR1 SNHLY, CDR2 FYNNEI. This CDR3 region has 19 residues. This CDR3 reads CASSDPQVPSIRLNTEAFF. In DNA, the CDR3 is TGTGCCAGCAGTGATCCACAGGTTCCAAGTATCAGATTGAACACTGAAGCTTTCTTT.

A few counts support this clonotype. CDR3 sequence: CASSQDPSGTGATNEKLFF. CDR3 coding DNA: TGTGCCAGCAGCCAAGATCCCTCGGGAACGGGGGCAACTAATGAAAAACTGTTTTTT. This sequence joins TRBV4-2 and TRBJ1-4, with D perhaps matching TRBD1 (5 bases). CDR3 length: 19 amino acids. Deletions cut 0 bases from V and 0 bases from J, with 17 bases between. The germline gives CDR1 LGHNA, CDR2 YNFKEQ.

This clonotype was detected only a few times. The chain joins TRBV7-8 to TRBJ2-5; D may match TRBD1 or TRBD2 (5 bases each). Germline V lookup: CDR1 SGHVS, CDR2 FQNEAQ. This CDR3 has 15 residues. The germline V and J ends were trimmed by 5 bases and 2 bases, with 15 bases remaining between them. Here the CDR3 DNA reads TGTGCCAGCAGCCCCGGGGCGGTCGCTCAAGAGACCCAGTACTTC. This encodes CASSPGAVAQETQYF.

The CDR3 sequence: CASSSDRDPHSTRSLETQYF. CDR3 DNA sequence: TGTGCCAGCAGCTCGGACAGGGACCCACACAGCACAAGGTCCCTTGAGACCCAGTACTTC. The J gene is TRBJ2-5, the V gene TRBV7-9; 8 bases map to TRBD1. The germline V gene has CDR1 SEHNR and CDR2 FQNEAQ (reference sequence). The CDR3 has 20 amino acids. After removal of 4 bases from V and 5 bases from J, the junction contained 24 bases not matched to a gene.

By share, this clonotype counts as medium-sized. The chain uses TRBV6-5 and TRBJ2-7, with TRBD1 matching 9 bases. The CDR3 has 17 residues. Germline V CDR1 and CDR2: MNHEY, SVGAGI. Trimming removed 7 bases from V and 3 bases from J; junction bases left unmatched: 16. CDR3 loop: CASMSAHPGTGNYEQYF. The CDR3 nucleotides are TGTGCCAGCATGTCCGCCCACCCCGGGACAGGGAACTACGAGCAGTACTTC.

The table lists this clonotype with many counts. The chain couples TRBV10-3 to TRBJ2-3; no reliable D call. The germline V and J ends were trimmed by 2 bases and 0 bases, with 0 bases remaining between them. Germline V gene data show CDR1 as ENHRY and CDR2 as SYGVKD. The CDR3 totals 12 residues. CDR3 nucleotides: TGTGCCATCAGTGAGAGCACAGATACGCAGTATTTT. It codes for CAISESTDTQYF.

The sample holds one count of this clonotype. The chain links TRBV5-1 to TRBJ2-1; 7 bases agree with TRBD2. This CDR3 spans 16 amino acids. Looked up from germline, CDR1 is SGHRS and CDR2 is YFSETQ. V gave up 0 bases and J gave up 4 bases; unmatched junction bases: 7. The CDR3 sequence is CASSLGSTREYNEQFF. CDR3 bases: TGCGCCAGCAGCTTGGGGTCAACGCGGGAGTACAATGAGCAGTTCTTC. Drawing the rest from reference TRBV5-1 and TRBJ2-1, the complete variable domain is KAGVTQTPRYLIKTRGQQVTLSCSPISGHRSVSWYQQTPGQGLQFLFEYFSETQRNKGNFPGRFSGRQFSNSRSEMNVSTLELGDSALYLCASSLGSTREYNEQFFGPGTRLTVL.

This clonotype was seen a few times. The chain is built from TRBV20-1 and TRBJ2-3; no clear D. The CDR3 consists of 13 residues. Germline V CDR1 and CDR2: DFQATT, SNEGSKA (reference sequence). Deletions cut 3 bases from V and 3 bases from J, with 10 bases between. CDR3 amino acids: CSARTIMTDTQYF. The CDR3 DNA is TGCAGTGCTAGGACGATTATGACAGATACGCAGTATTTT.